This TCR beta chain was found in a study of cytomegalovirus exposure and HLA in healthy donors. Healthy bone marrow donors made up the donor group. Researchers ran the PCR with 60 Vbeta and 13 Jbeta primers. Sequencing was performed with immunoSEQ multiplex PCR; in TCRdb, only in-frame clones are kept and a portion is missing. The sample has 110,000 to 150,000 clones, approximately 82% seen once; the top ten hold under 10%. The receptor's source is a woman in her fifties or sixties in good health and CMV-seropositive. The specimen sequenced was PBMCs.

In DNA, the CDR3 is TGTGCCAGCAGCTTGGGGGCGGGAGGAGTTTACGAGCAGTACTTC. Protein product: CASSLGAGGVYEQYF. J is TRBJ2-7 and V is TRBV5-4, with 8 bases aligning to TRBD2. The CDR3 covers 15 residues. CDR1 SGHNT and CDR2 YYREEE come from the germline V gene (reference sequence). V was clipped by 0 bases and J by 4 bases; unmatched bases: 6.